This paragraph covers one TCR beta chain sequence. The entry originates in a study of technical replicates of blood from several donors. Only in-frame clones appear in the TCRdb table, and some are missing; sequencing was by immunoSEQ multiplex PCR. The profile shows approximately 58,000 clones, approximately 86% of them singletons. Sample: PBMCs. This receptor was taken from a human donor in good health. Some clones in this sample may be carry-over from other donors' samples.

Written as DNA, the CDR3 is TGTGCCAGCAGCTTTCGGGGCCAAGAGACCCAGTACTTC. This sequence encodes CASSFRGQETQYF. V is TRBV7-9 and J is TRBJ2-5, with D possibly being TRBD2 (5 bases). From germline, CDR1 is SEHNR and CDR2 FQNEAQ (reference sequence). The CDR3 contains 13 residues. Trimming pared 3 bases from V and 1 base from J, leaving 6 bases between. Looking up the rest from reference TRBV7-9 and TRBJ2-5 gives the full variable domain: DTGVSQNPRHKITKRGQNVTFRCDPISEHNRLYWYRQTLGQGPEFLTYFQNEAQLEKSRLLSDRFSAERPKGSFSTLEIQRTEQGDSAMYLCASSFRGQETQYFGPGTRLLVL.